A few counts support the clone carrying this T cell receptor beta chain. What it binds is not known. The entry originates in a study of T cell repertoires in cytomegalovirus infection. Study context: CMV epitopes used comprised recently identified HLA-C-restricted ones and well-studied HLA-B-restricted ones.

CDR3 length equals 14 residues. V was clipped by 5 bases and J by 5 bases, with 12 bases between them. Germline CDR1 KGHSH, CDR2 LQKENI. Regarding the study as a whole: HLA-C-restricted TCR beta clonotypes specific for CMV led the ex vivo response. The cumulative frequency of public TCR beta families identified carriers of CMV plus the relevant HLA.

MiXCR was run by TCRdb on the reads, yielding one entry per CDR3 protein. The top ten clones hold roughly 14% of a sample with approximately 350,000 distinct CDR3 sequences, about a third of them seen once. This receptor was taken from a human donor in good health (CMV status not recorded). Some clones in this sample may be carry-over from other donors' samples. The chain carries TRBV18 and TRBJ2-2; the D is unclear. Sequenced material: cultured PBMCs, taken from culture after CMV antigen stimulation. The CDR3 region has the DNA TGTGCCAGCTCATCCACGGCGAGAACCGGGGAGCTGTTTTTT. This codes for CASSSTARTGELFF.